This T cell receptor (beta chain) stems from a study of blood T cells in healthy people across ages. V was shortened by 4 bases and J by 0 bases, with 16 bases between the two germline ends. The CDR3 spans 16 residues. Germline lookup yields CDR1 SQVTM and CDR2 ANQGSEA. A J-beta primer mix and a sample-barcoded 5' primer were used in a second PCR of about 7 to 12 cycles. TCRdb re-called the 5' RACE reads through MiXCR, storing one row per CDR3 protein. The data hold over 600,000 distinct CDR3 sequences, with more than 55% observed a single time. This receptor was identified in a man aged 40-49 years in good health. The chain joins TRBV29-1 to TRBJ2-4; tentative D call: TRBD1 (6 bases). Sequencing was carried out using blood. In nucleotides, the CDR3 is TGCAGCGTTGTACCTGGGGGCAACCTAGCCAAAAACATTCAGTACTTC. It specifies CSVVPGGNLAKNIQYF.